This T cell receptor (beta chain) emerged from a study of cytomegalovirus exposure and HLA in healthy donors. Study-level findings and limits: Exclusion as indistinguishable affected some V segments, including TRBV6-2 and TRBV6-3. TCR association rates varied by HLA locus in a later analysis, with DRB1 highest and HLA-C lowest.

This clone occurred a few times. What it binds is not known. The PCR employed 60 Vbeta primers together with 13 Jbeta primers. Here immunoSEQ multiplex PCR was the method, and the copy in TCRdb shows in-frame clones only, minus some. The table shows 80,000 to 95,000 clones, with about 68% occurring only once. From germline, CDR1 is SGHNT and CDR2 YENEEA. V lost 2 bases and J lost 4; bases outside the gene matches: 2. The CDR3 has 15 residues. This receptor was taken from a human donor in good health. Sequencing was done on a sample of PBMCs. This sequence joins TRBV11-3 and TRBJ2-2; 9 bases map to TRBD2. The DNA of the CDR3 is TGTGCCAGCAGCTTACATAGCGGGGGCACCGGGGAGCTGTTTTTT. Translating it yields CASSLHSGGTGELFF.